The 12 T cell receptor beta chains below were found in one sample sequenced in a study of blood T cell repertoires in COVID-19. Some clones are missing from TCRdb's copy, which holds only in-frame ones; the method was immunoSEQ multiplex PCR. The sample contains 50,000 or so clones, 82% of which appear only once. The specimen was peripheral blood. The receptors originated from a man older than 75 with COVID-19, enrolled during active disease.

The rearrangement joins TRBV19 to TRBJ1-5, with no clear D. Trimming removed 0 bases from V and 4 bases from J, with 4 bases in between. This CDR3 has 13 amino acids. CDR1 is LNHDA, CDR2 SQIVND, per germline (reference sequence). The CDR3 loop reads CASSIDPNQPQHF. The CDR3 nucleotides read TGTGCCAGTAGTATAGATCCTAATCAGCCCCAGCATTTT.

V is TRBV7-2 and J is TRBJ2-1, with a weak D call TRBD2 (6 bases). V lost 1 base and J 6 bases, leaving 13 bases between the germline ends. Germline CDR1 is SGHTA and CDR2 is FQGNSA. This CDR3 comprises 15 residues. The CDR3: CASSLDSSRGNEQFF. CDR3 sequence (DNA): TGTGCCAGCAGCTTAGATTCCTCGCGGGGCAATGAGCAGTTCTTC. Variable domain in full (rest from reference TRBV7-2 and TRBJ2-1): GAGVSQSPSNKVTEKGKDVELRCDPISGHTALYWYRQSLGQGLEFLIYFQGNSAPDKSGLPSDRFSAERTGGSVSTLTIQRTQQEDSAVYLCASSLDSSRGNEQFFGPGTRLTVL.

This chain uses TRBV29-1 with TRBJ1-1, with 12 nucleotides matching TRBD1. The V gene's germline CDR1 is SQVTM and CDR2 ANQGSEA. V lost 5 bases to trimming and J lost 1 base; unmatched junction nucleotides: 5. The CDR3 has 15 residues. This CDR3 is CSVSGTGGKNTEAFF. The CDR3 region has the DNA TGCAGCGTTTCCGGGACAGGGGGCAAGAACACTGAAGCTTTCTTT.

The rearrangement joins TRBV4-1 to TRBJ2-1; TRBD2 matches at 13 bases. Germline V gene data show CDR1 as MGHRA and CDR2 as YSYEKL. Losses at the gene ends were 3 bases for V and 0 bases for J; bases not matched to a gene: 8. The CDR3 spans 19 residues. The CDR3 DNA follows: TGCGCCAGCAGCCATCCCGGACTAGCGGGGGTATACTCCTACAATGAGCAGTTCTTC. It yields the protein CASSHPGLAGVYSYNEQFF.

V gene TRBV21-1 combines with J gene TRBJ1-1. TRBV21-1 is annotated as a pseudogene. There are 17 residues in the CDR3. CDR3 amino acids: CASSKSKRVSRGTEAFF. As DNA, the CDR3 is TGTGCCAGCAGCAAATCTAAAAGGGTTTCACGGGGCACTGAAGCTTTCTTT.

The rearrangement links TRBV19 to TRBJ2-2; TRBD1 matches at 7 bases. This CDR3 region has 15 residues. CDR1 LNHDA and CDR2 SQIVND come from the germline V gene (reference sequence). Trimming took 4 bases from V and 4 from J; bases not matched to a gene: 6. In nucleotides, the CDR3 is TGTGCCAGTAGTAGGACGGGACAGCTCACCGGGGAGCTGTTTTTT. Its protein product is CASSRTGQLTGELFF.

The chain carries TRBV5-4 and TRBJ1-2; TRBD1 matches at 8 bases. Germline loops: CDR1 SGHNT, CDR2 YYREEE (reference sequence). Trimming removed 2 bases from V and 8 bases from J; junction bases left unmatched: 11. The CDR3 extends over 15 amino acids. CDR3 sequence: CASSLQYGQGGGYTF. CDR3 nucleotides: TGTGCCAGCAGCTTACAGTACGGACAGGGCGGCGGCTACACCTTC. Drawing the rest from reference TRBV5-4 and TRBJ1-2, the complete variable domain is ETGVTQSPTHLIKTRGQQVTLRCSSQSGHNTVSWYQQALGQGPQFIFQYYREEENGRGNFPPRFSGLQFPNYSSELNVNALELDDSALYLCASSLQYGQGGGYTFGSGTRLTVV.

The CDR3 DNA reads TGTGCCAGCAGGCGGGATAGCTCCTACAATGAGCAGTTCTTC. Amino acids: CASRRDSSYNEQFF. The chain recombines TRBV28 with TRBJ2-1, with D perhaps matching TRBD2 (6 bases). Germline assignment: CDR1 MDHEN and CDR2 SYDVKM. CDR3 length: 14 amino acids. Trimming took 6 bases from V and 0 from J, leaving 9 bases between them.

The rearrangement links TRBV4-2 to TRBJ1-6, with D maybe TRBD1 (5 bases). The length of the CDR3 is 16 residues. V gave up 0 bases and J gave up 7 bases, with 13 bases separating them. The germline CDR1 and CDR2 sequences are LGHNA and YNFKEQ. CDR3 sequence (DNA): TGTGCCAGCAGCCAAGAATCGGGGGGTGCCAATTCACCCCTCCACTTT. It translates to CASSQESGGANSPLHF.

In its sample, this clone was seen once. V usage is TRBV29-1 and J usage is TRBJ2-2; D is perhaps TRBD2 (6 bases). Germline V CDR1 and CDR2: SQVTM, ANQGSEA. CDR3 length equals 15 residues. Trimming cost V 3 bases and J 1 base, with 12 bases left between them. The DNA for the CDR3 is TGCAGCGTTGATACGGGGGAGAGGAACACCGGGGAGCTGTTTTTT. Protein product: CSVDTGERNTGELFF.

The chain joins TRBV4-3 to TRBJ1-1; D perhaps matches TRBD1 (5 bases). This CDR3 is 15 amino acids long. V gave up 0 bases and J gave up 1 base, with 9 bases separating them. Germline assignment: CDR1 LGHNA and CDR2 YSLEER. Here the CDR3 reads CASSQDWGENTEAFF. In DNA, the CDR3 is TGCGCCAGCAGCCAAGATTGGGGCGAGAACACTGAAGCTTTCTTT.

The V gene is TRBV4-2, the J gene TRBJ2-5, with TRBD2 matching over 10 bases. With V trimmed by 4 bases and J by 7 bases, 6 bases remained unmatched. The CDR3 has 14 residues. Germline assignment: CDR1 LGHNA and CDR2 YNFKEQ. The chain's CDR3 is CASSPSGGGGTQYF. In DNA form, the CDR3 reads TGTGCCAGCAGCCCTAGCGGGGGAGGGGGGACCCAGTACTTC.